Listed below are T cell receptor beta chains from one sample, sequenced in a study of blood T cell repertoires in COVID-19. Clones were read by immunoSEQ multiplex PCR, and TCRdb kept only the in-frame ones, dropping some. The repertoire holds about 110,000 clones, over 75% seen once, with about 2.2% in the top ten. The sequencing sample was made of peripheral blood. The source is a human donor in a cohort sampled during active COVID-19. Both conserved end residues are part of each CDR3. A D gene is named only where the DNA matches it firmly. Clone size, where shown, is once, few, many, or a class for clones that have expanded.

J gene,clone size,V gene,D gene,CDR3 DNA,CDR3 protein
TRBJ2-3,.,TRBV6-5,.,TGTGCCAGCAGTCCCGGGACTTCCCGAGATACGCAGTATTTT,CASSPGTSRDTQYF
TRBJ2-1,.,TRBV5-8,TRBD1,TGTGCCAGCGCCTTCCACAGGGGTGTTGGCAATGAGCAGTTCTTC,CASAFHRGVGNEQFF
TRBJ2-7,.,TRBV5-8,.,TGTGCCAGCAGCTTCTGGACAGACTCCTACGAGCAGTACTTC,CASSFWTDSYEQYF
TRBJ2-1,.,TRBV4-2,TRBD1,TGTGCCAGCAGCCAAGTCCTGGGGACAGCGTACAATGAGCAGTTCTTC,CASSQVLGTAYNEQFF
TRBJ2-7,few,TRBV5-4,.,TGTGCCAGCAGCTTGGGCGGGGACGGATTTTACGAGCAGTACTTC,CASSLGGDGFYEQYF
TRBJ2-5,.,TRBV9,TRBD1,TGTGCCAGCAGCGTAACACCCAGGGGGCGCGCGGAGACCCAGTACTTC,CASSVTPRGRAETQYF
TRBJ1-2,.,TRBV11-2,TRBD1,TGTGCCAGCAGCTTTACAACAGGGGCGAGTAACTATGGCTACACCTTC,CASSFTTGASNYGYTF
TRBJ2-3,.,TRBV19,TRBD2,TGTGCCAGTAGTAGGTTAGCGGGACTCGACACAGATACGCAGTATTTT,CASSRLAGLDTDTQYF
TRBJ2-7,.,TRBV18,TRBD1,TGTGCCAGCTCACCCCGTTTGCTAGGTGGGACAGGGGCATTCAGCTCCTACGAGCAGTACTTC,CASSPRLLGGTGAFSSYEQYF
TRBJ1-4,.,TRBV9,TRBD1,TGTGCCAGCAGCCGCCTGCAGGGGGCAAGGGAAAAACTGTTTTTT,CASSRLQGAREKLFF
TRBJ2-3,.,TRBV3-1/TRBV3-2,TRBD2,TGTGCCAGCAGCCAAGGCGGGGTAGCGGGGGGGCTGAAGCAGTATTTT,CASSQGGVAGGLKQYF
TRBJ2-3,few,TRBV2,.,TGTGCCAGCAGTGCAGGGGAGAGCACAGATACGCAGTATTTT,CASSAGESTDTQYF
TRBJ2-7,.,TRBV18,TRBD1,TGTGCCAGCTCACCAGGGACAGGGGATTGGGGCGAGCAGTACTTC,CASSPGTGDWGEQYF
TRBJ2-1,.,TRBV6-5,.,TGTGCCAGCAGTTACTCCGGGCTAGCCGGCAATGAGCAGTTCTTC,CASSYSGLAGNEQFF
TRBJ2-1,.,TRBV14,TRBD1,TGTGCCAGCAGCGGGACAGGGTCGTTCGATGAGCAGTTCTTC,CASSGTGSFDEQFF
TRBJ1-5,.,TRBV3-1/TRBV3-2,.,TGTGCCAGCAGCCCATACTATGCCAATCAGCCCCAGCATTTT,CASSPYYANQPQHF